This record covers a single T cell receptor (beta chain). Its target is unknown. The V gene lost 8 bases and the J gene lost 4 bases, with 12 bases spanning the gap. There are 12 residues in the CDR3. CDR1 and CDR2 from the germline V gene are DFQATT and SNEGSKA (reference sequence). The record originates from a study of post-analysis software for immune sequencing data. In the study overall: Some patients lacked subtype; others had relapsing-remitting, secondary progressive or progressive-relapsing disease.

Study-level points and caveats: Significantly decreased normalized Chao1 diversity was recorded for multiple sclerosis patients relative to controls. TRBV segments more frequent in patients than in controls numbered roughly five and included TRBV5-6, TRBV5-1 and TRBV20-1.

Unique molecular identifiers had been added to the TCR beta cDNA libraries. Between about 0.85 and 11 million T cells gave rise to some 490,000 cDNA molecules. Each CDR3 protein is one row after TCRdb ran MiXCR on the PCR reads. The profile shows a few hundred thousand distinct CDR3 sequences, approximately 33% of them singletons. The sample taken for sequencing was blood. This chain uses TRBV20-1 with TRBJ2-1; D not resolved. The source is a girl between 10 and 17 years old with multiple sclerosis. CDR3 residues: CSPRDFYNEQFF. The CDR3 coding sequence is TGCAGTCCTCGCGACTTTTACAATGAGCAGTTCTTC.